The clone carrying this T cell receptor beta chain was observed a handful of times. The V gene end was trimmed by 3 bases and the J gene end by 6 bases; junction bases not matched to a gene: 3. The CDR3 spans 13 residues. CDR1 and CDR2 (germline): SGHNT, YENEEA. Method: immunoSEQ multiplex PCR; TCRdb's copy keeps in-frame clones and lacks some. This sample has roughly 250,000 clones; 70% to 90% occur once, and the top ten carry approximately 3%. The data originate from a study of Ad26.COV2.S vaccination and SARS-CoV-2 variants. Treatment given: approximately 18 received Ad26.COV2.S at low or high dose, single or two shots; roughly five received placebo; per-sample allocation not given. Day 63 after the first vaccine or placebo injection was the time point for sampling.

The TCR originated in a person between 18 and 65 years old who received the Ad26.COV2.S COVID-19 vaccine or a placebo. V usage is TRBV11-3 and J usage is TRBJ2-7; TRBD1 agrees at 9 bases. Sequencing was performed on peripheral blood, taken in a trial of Ad26.COV2.S vaccine versus placebo. CDR3: CASSFGTGSEQYF. The CDR3 DNA follows: TGTGCCAGCAGCTTTGGGACAGGGAGCGAGCAGTACTTC.